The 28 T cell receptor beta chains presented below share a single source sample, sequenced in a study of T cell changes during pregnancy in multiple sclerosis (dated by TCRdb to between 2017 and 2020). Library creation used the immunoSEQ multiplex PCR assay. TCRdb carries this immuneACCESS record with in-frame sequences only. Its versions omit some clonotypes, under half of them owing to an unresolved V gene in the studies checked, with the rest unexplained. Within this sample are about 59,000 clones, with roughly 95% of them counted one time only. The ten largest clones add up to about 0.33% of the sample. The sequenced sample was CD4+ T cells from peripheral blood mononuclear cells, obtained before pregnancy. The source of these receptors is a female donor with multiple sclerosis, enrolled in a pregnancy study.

The CDR3 DNA reads TGTGCCAGCAGCTCCTCAGGGGGCGAATACTATGGCTACACCTTC. Translated, it gives CASSSSGGEYYGYTF. V and J are TRBV13 and TRBJ1-2, with 8 bases identical to TRBD1. Germline V gene data show CDR1 as PRHDT and CDR2 as FYEKMQ (reference sequence). V gave up 4 bases and J gave up 3 bases; unmatched junction bases: 7. The CDR3 contains 15 residues. Based on the CDR3 plus reference TRBV13 and TRBJ1-2, the full variable domain is AAGVIQSPRHLIKEKRETATLKCYPIPRHDTVYWYQQGPGQDPQFLISFYEKMQSDKGSIPDRFSAQQFSDYHSELNMSSLELGDSALYFCASSSSGGEYYGYTFGSGTRLTVV.

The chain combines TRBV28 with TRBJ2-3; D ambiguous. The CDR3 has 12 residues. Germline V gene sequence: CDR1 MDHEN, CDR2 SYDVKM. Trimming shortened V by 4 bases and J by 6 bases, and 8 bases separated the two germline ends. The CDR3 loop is CASSSGVDTQYF. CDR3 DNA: TGTGCCAGCAGTTCAGGTGTGGATACGCAGTATTTT.

The CDR3 loop reads CASSSAMGREAGGGELFF. Here the CDR3 DNA reads TGTGCCAGCAGCTCCGCCATGGGGAGAGAGGCAGGGGGCGGGGAGCTGTTTTTT. The rearrangement uses TRBV7-2 and TRBJ2-2; 7 nucleotides match TRBD1. This CDR3 is built from 18 residues. Germline CDR1 is SGHTA and CDR2 is FQGNSA. With V trimmed by 4 bases and J by 7 bases, 18 bases remained unmatched.

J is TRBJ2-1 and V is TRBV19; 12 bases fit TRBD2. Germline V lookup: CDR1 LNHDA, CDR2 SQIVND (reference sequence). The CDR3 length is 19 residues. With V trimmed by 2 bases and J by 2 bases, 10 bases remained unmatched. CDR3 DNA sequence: TGTGCCAGTAGTATACAAGGACTAGCGGGACCCCTCACCTACAATGAGCAGTTCTTC. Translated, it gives CASSIQGLAGPLTYNEQFF.

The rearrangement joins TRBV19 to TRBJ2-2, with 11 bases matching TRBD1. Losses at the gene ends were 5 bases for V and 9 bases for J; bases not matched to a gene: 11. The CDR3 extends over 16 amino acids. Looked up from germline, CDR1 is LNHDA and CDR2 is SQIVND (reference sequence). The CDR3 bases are TGTGCCAGTAGTGTAGGACAGGGGGCGGTTCACCGGGAGCTGTTTTTT. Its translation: CASSVGQGAVHRELFF.

The CDR3 DNA sequence: TGTGCCAGCAGTTTAGAGCCGGGAACTAGCACAGATACGCAGTATTTT. Translating it yields CASSLEPGTSTDTQYF. This rearrangement joins TRBV27 to TRBJ2-3; TRBD2 might be the D (5 bases). V lost 2 bases to trimming and J lost 0 bases, with 12 bases between them. CDR3 size: 16 residues. Per the germline V gene, CDR1 is MNHEY and CDR2 is SMNVEV (reference sequence).

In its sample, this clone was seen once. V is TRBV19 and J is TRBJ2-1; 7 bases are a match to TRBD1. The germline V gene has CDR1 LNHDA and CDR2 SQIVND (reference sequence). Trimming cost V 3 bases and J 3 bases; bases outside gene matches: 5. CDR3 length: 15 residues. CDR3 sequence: CASSIEGAVYNEQFF. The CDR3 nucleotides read TGTGCCAGTAGTATCGAGGGGGCGGTCTACAATGAGCAGTTCTTC.

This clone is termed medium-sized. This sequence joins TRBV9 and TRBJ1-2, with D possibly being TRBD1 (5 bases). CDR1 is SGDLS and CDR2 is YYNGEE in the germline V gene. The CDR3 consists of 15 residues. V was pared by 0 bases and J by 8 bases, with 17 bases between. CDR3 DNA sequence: TGTGCCAGCAGCGTAGATGGCAGGGTTCAGGCAGGCTACACCTTC. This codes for CASSVDGRVQAGYTF.

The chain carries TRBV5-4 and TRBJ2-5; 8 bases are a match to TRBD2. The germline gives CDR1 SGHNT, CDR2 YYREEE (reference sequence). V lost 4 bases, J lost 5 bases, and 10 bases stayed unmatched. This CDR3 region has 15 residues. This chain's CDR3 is CASSPAGGDRETQYF. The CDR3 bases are TGTGCCAGCAGCCCTGCGGGGGGAGATAGGGAGACCCAGTACTTC.

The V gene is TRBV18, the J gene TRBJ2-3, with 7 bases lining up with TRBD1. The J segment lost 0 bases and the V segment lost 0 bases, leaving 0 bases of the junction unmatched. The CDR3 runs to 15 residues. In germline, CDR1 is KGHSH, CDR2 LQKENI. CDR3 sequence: CASSPPGQSTDTQYF. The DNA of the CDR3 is TGTGCCAGCTCACCACCGGGACAGAGCACAGATACGCAGTATTTT.

The CDR3 reads CASSLAGVNGELFF. The CDR3 nucleotides read TGTGCCAGCAGTTTAGCGGGAGTTAACGGGGAGCTGTTTTTT. The chain employs TRBV28 and TRBJ2-2; 7 bases match TRBD2. The CDR3 is made up of 14 amino acids. CDR1 and CDR2 (germline): MDHEN, SYDVKM. V lost 2 bases to trimming and J lost 7 bases; unmatched junction nucleotides: 4.

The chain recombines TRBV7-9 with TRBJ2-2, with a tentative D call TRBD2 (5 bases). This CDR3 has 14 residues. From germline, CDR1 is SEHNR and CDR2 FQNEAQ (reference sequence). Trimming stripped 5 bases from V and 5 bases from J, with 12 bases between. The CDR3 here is CASSLLRGTGELFF. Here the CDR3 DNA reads TGTGCCAGCAGCCTGCTTCGAGGGACCGGGGAGCTGTTTTTT.

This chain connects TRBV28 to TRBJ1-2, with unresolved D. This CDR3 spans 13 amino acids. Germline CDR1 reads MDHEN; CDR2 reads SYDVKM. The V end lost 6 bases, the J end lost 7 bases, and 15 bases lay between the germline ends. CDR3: CASRATYLFGYTF. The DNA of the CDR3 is TGTGCCAGCAGGGCGACATATCTCTTTGGCTACACCTTC.

In DNA form, the CDR3 reads TGTGCCAGCAGTCTCAGAACCGACTGGAGCTCCTACGAGCAGTACTTC. Encoded protein: CASSLRTDWSSYEQYF. V and J are TRBV28 and TRBJ2-7; D unclear. Per the germline V gene, CDR1 is MDHEN and CDR2 is SYDVKM. Trimming took 5 bases from V and 0 from J, leaving 17 bases between them. The CDR3 is 16 residues long.

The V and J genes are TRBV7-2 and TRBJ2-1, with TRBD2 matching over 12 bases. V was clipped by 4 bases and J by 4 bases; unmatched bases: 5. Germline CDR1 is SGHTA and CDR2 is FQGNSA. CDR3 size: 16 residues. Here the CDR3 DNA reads TGTGCCAGCAGCTCCCTAGCGGGAGGGCCGTACAATGAGCAGTTCTTC. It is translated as CASSSLAGGPYNEQFF. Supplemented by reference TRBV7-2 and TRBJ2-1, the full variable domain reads GAGVSQSPSNKVTEKGKDVELRCDPISGHTALYWYRQSLGQGLEFLIYFQGNSAPDKSGLPSDRFSAERTGGSVSTLTIQRTQQEDSAVYLCASSSLAGGPYNEQFFGPGTRLTVL.

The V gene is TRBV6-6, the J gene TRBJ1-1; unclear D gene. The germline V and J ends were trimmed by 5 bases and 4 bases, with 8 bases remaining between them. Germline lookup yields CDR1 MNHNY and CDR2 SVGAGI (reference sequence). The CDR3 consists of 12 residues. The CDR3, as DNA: TGTGCCAGCAGTCTCCCCAGCACTGAAGCTTTCTTT. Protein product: CASSLPSTEAFF.

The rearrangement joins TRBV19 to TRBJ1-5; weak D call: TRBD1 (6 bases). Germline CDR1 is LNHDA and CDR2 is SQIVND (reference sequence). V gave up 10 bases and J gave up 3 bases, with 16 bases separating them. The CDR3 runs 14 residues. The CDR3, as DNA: TGTGCCACCAGCCTCCGGGACATCAATCAGCCCCAGCATTTT. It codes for CATSLRDINQPQHF.

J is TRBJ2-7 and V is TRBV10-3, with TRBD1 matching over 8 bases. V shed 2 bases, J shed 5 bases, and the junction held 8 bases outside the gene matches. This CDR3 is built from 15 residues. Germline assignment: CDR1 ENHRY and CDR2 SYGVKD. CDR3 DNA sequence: TGTGCCATCAGTGAGAACCAGGGGGCTAAAAACGAGCAGTACTTC. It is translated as CAISENQGAKNEQYF.

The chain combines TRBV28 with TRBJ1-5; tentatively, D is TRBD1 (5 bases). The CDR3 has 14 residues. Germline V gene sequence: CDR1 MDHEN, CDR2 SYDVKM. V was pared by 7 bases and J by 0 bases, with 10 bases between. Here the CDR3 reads CASNDRYSNQPQHF. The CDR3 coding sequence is TGTGCCAGCAATGACAGATATAGCAATCAGCCCCAGCATTTT. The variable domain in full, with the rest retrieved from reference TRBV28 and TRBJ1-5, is DVKVTQSSRYLVKRTGEKVFLECVQDMDHENMFWYRQDPGLGLRLIYFSYDVKMKEKGDIPEGYSVSREKKERFSLILESASTNQTSMYLCASNDRYSNQPQHFGDGTRLSIL.

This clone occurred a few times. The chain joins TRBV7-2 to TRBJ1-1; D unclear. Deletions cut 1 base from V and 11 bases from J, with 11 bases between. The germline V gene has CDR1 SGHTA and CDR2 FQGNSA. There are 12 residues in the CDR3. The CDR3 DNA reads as TGTGCCAGCAGCTTAGTCGGGTCCGTGGCTTTCTTT. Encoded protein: CASSLVGSVAFF.

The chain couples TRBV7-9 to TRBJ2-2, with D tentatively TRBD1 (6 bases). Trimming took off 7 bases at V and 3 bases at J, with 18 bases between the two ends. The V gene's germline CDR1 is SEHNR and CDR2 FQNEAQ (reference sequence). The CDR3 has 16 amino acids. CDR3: CASNLRRDKDTGELFF. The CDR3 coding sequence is TGTGCCAGCAATTTGCGCCGGGACAAAGACACCGGGGAGCTGTTTTTT.

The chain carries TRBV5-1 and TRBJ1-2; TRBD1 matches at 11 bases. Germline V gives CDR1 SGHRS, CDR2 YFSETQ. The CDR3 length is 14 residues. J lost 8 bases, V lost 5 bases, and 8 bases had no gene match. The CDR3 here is CASSPGQGGYGYTF. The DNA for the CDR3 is TGCGCCAGCAGTCCGGGACAGGGGGGTTACGGCTACACCTTC.

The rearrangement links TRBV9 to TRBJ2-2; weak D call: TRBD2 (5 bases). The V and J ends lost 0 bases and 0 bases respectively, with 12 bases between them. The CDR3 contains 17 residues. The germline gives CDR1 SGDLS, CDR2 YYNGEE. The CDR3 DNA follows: TGTGCCAGCAGCGTAGCGGGTAGCGCAGCGAACACCGGGGAGCTGTTTTTT. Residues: CASSVAGSAANTGELFF. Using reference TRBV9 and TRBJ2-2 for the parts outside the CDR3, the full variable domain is DSGVTQTPKHLITATGQRVTLRCSPRSGDLSVYWYQQSLDQGLQFLIQYYNGEERAKGNILERFSAQQFPDLHSELNLSSLELGDSALYFCASSVAGSAANTGELFFGEGSRLTVL.

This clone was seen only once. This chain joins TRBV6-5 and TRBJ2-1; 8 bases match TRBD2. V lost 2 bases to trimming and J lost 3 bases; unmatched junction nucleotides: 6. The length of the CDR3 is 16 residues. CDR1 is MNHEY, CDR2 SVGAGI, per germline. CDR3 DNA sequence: TGTGCCAGCAGTTACCTGCGGACTAGCAGCTACAATGAGCAGTTCTTC. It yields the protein CASSYLRTSSYNEQFF.

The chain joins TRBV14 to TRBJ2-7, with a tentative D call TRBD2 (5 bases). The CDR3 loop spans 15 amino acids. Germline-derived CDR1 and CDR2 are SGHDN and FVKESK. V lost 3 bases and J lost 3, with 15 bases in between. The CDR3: CASSQLGGTHYEQYF. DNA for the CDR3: TGTGCCAGCAGCCAGTTAGGAGGAACACACTACGAGCAGTACTTC.

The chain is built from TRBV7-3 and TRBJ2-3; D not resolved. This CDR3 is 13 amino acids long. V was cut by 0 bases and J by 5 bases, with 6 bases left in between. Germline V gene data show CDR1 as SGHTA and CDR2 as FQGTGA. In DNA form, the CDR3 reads TGTGCCAGCAGCTTAACCAGGCTAGATACGCAGTATTTT. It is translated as CASSLTRLDTQYF.

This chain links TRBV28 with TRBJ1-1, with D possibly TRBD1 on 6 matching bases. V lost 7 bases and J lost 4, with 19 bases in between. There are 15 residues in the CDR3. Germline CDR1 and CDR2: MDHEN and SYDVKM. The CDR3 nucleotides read TGTGCCAGCACCTCATTCGGGGGGCTTGGCACTGAAGCTTTCTTT. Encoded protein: CASTSFGGLGTEAFF.

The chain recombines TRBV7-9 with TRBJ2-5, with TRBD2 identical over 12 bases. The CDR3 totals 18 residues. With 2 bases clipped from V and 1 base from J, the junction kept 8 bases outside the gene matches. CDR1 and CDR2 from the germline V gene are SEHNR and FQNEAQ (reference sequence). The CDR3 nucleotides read TGTGCCAGCAGCTTAAGAGGAACTAGCGGGAGGTTCCAAGAGACCCAGTACTTC. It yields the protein CASSLRGTSGRFQETQYF.